This T cell receptor (beta chain) emerged from a study of radiotherapy plus CTLA-4 blockade in lung cancer. In the study overall: Objective responses emerged in around 19% of patients, and 25% to 40% attained disease control. The study, taken as a whole, reports: Early blood T cell clone changes and increased post-radiation serum interferon-beta were reportedly the strongest response predictors. Tumor-origin TCR clones grew in blood after radiotherapy plus ipilimumab.

Data came from immunoSEQ multiplex PCR; TCRdb stores just in-frame clones and leaves some out. The table lists some 110,000 clones, roughly 84% of them singletons. Chemo-refractory metastatic non-small-cell lung cancer patients received focal radiation with ipilimumab CTLA-4 blockade. Germline lookup yields CDR1 SGDLS and CDR2 YYNGEE. The V and J ends lost 1 base and 4 bases respectively, with 8 bases between them. The CDR3 runs to 13 residues. As concerns this clone: The antigen remains undetermined.

The input for sequencing was peripheral blood, taken from a patient treated with radiotherapy plus ipilimumab. The clonotype was recovered from a human donor with non-small cell lung cancer that progressed on radiotherapy plus ipilimumab. Some clones in this sample may be carry-over from other donors' samples. The rearrangement links TRBV9 to TRBJ1-1; D is undetermined. CDR3 region: CASSVSTATEAFF. In nucleotides, the CDR3 is TGTGCCAGCAGCGTATCTACAGCCACTGAAGCTTTCTTT.